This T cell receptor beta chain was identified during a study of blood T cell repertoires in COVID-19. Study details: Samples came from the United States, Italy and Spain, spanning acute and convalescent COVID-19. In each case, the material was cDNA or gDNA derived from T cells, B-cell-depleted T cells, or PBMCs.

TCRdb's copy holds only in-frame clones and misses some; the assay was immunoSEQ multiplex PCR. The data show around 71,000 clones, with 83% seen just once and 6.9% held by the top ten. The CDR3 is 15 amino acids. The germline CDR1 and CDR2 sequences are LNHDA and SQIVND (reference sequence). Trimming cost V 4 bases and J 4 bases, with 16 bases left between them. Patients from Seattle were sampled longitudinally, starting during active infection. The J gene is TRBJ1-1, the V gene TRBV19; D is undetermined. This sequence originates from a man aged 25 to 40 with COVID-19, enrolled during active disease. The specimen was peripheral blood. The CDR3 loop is CASSTSLRGGTEAFF. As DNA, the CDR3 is TGTGCCAGTAGTACTTCGTTACGGGGAGGCACTGAAGCTTTCTTT.